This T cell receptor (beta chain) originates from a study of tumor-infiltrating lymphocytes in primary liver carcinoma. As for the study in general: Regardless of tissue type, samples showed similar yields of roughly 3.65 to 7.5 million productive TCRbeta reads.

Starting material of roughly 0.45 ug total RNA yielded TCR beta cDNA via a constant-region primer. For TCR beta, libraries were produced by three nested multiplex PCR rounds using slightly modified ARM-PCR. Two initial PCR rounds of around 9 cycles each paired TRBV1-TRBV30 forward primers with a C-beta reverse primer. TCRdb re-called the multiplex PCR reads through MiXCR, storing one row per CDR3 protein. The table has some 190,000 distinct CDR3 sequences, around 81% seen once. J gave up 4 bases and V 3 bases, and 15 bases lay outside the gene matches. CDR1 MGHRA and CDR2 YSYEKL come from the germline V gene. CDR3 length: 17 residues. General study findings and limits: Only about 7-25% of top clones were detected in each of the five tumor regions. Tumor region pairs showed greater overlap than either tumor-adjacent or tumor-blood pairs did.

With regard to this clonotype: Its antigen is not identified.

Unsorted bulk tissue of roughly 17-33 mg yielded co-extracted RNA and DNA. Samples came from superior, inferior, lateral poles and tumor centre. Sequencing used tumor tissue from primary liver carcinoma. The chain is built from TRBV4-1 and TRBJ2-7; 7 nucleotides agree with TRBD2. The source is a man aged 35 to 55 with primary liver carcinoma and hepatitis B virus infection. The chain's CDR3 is CASSQERTSGTVYEQYF. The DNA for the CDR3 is TGCGCCAGCAGCCAGGAGAGGACCAGCGGGACTGTTTACGAGCAGTACTTC.